This TCR beta chain came from a study of OX40 agonist ivuxolimab in advanced cancers. Study as a whole: A male proportion of approximately 83% was recorded, with mean age approximately 57 years and range roughly 23 to 90.

The CDR3 loop spans 14 amino acids. Looked up from germline, CDR1 is LNHDA and CDR2 is SQIVND (reference sequence). The V and J ends lost 3 bases and 6 bases, in that order; junction bases with no gene match: 6. As to this clone: The antigen remains unidentified.

General study points: Dose levels from 0.1 to 3.0 mg/kg saw CD4+ and CD8+ blood T cells expand clonally by week 6.

The protocol was immunoSEQ multiplex PCR, while the TCRdb copy is restricted to in-frame clones and leaves out a portion. The table has tens of thousands of clones, roughly 92% seen once. The material was CD4+ or CD8+ T cells sorted from blood, obtained in a trial of the OX40 agonist ivuxolimab. The genes are TRBV19 and TRBJ2-3; 7 nucleotides match TRBD2. The sequence derives from an adult with an advanced solid tumor such as melanoma, head and neck, liver or kidney cancer. CDR3 loop: CASSIFAGVDTQYF. DNA of the CDR3: TGTGCCAGTAGTATCTTCGCGGGGGTCGATACGCAGTATTTT.